One and the same sample provided the 28 T cell receptor beta chains below, sequenced in a study of blood T cell repertoires in COVID-19. The table came from immunoSEQ multiplex PCR; TCRdb's copy has only in-frame clones and leaves some out. The sample includes about 370,000 clones, 80% to 90% of them seen just once. The material sequenced was PBMCs or T cells enriched from blood (not recorded which). All receptors derive from a man aged 18-30 years who had recovered from COVID-19.

The chain carries TRBV7-8 and TRBJ2-5, with D possibly being TRBD2 (5 bases). Trimming removed 4 bases from V and 5 bases from J, with 14 bases in between. The CDR3 spans 14 residues. Per germline, CDR1 SGHVS and CDR2 FQNEAQ. In nucleotides, the CDR3 is TGTGCCAGCAGCTCTGCGCGGGTGGGGGAGACCCAGTACTTC. Protein: CASSSARVGETQYF.

The chain links TRBV15 to TRBJ1-2; possible D gene TRBD1, 5 bases. From germline, CDR1 is LNHNV and CDR2 YYDKDF (reference sequence). The V and J ends lost 3 bases and 0 bases respectively, with 8 bases between them. This CDR3 spans 14 amino acids. CDR3 coding DNA: TGTGCCACCAGCAGGTCGGGGGCTAACTATGGCTACACCTTC. As protein: CATSRSGANYGYTF.

The chain employs TRBV9 and TRBJ2-1; 8 positions agree with TRBD2. V lost 0 bases to trimming and J lost 3 bases; unmatched junction nucleotides: 2. The CDR3 consists of 15 residues. Germline-derived CDR1 and CDR2 are SGDLS and YYNGEE. CDR3 protein: CASSVAGGNYNEQFF. The CDR3 bases are TGTGCCAGCAGCGTAGCGGGGGGGAACTACAATGAGCAGTTCTTC. The complete variable domain, with remaining parts taken from reference TRBV9 and TRBJ2-1, reads DSGVTQTPKHLITATGQRVTLRCSPRSGDLSVYWYQQSLDQGLQFLIQYYNGEERAKGNILERFSAQQFPDLHSELNLSSLELGDSALYFCASSVAGGNYNEQFFGPGTRLTVL.

The chain joins TRBV5-1 to TRBJ1-2, with D perhaps matching TRBD1 (6 bases). In germline, CDR1 is SGHRS, CDR2 YFSETQ. The V and J ends lost 4 bases and 6 bases respectively, with 16 bases between them. CDR3 length: 14 amino acids. Written as DNA, the CDR3 is TGCGCCAGCAGCCTATCGGACAGCTACGATGGCTACACCTTC. Translated: CASSLSDSYDGYTF.

The V call is TRBV4-2, the J call TRBJ2-2; TRBD2 matches 11 bases. With 3 bases clipped from V and 5 bases from J, the junction kept 11 bases outside the gene matches. The CDR3 is made up of 18 amino acids. Germline CDR1 reads LGHNA; CDR2 reads YNFKEQ. CDR3 loop: CASSQMGLAEAGTGELFF. CDR3 in DNA: TGTGCCAGCAGCCAGATGGGACTAGCGGAGGCGGGGACCGGGGAGCTGTTTTTT.

Details on this clone: Within the sample, other DNA sequences also encode this same CDR3. V is TRBV28 and J is TRBJ2-5; D gene uncertain. The CDR3 sequence is 11 residues long. The germline V gene has CDR1 MDHEN and CDR2 SYDVKM. The germline V and J ends were trimmed by 2 bases and 4 bases, with 2 bases remaining between them. The CDR3 is CASSLRETQYF. As DNA, the CDR3 is TGTGCCAGCAGTTTACGAGAGACCCAGTACTTC. Variable domain in full (rest from reference TRBV28 and TRBJ2-5): DVKVTQSSRYLVKRTGEKVFLECVQDMDHENMFWYRQDPGLGLRLIYFSYDVKMKEKGDIPEGYSVSREKKERFSLILESASTNQTSMYLCASSLRETQYFGPGTRLLVL.

This chain joins TRBV28 and TRBJ2-1; 7 bases align to TRBD2. CDR3 length: 16 amino acids. Germline CDR1 MDHEN, CDR2 SYDVKM. V shed 6 bases and J 2 bases; nucleotides not matched to a gene: 10. The CDR3 bases are TGTGCCAGCAGCACCGCCGGGCTAGCGGCCTACAATGAGCAGTTCTTC. This codes for CASSTAGLAAYNEQFF.

V and J are TRBV2 and TRBJ1-1; 9 bases agree with TRBD1. Germline lookup yields CDR1 SNHLY and CDR2 FYNNEI. Germline trimming cut 9 bases from V and 4 bases from J; bases unmatched to any gene: 6. This CDR3 comprises 13 residues. CDR3 sequence reads: CARGGQGITEAFF. CDR3 in DNA: TGTGCCAGAGGGGGACAGGGCATCACTGAAGCTTTCTTT.

The chain has TRBV5-1 and TRBJ1-2; 8 positions agree with TRBD1. The CDR3 contains 14 residues. Germline CDR1 SGHRS, CDR2 YFSETQ. The ends lost 3 bases at V and 7 bases at J; junction bases unmatched: 8. The chain's CDR3 is CASSSGQGPRGYTF. CDR3 nucleotides: TGCGCCAGCAGCTCAGGACAGGGCCCTCGTGGCTACACCTTC.

This clone was picked up a small number of times. J is TRBJ1-3 and V is TRBV18; the D gene is possibly TRBD1 (6 bases). Trimming pared 3 bases from V and 4 bases from J, leaving 10 bases between. The CDR3 totals 14 residues. Germline CDR1 is KGHSH and CDR2 is LQKENI. CDR3 sequence (DNA): TGTGCCAGCTCACCGGGGGCAGGAGGAAACACCATATATTTT. Translation gives CASSPGAGGNTIYF.

This rearrangement joins TRBV28 to TRBJ1-1, with 9 bases aligning to TRBD1. Germline trimming cut 5 bases from V and 4 bases from J; bases unmatched to any gene: 8. Germline V gene lookup returns CDR1 MDHEN and CDR2 SYDVKM. CDR3 length: 15 residues. The CDR3: CASSGPGTGSTEAFF. CDR3 bases: TGTGCCAGCAGTGGACCCGGGACAGGGAGCACTGAAGCTTTCTTT.

The chain recombines TRBV19 with TRBJ2-5, with TRBD1 matching 7 bases. Germline CDR1 reads LNHDA; CDR2 reads SQIVND (reference sequence). The CDR3 is 15 amino acids. J was trimmed by 4 bases and V by 4 bases; bases with no gene match: 9. The CDR3 sequence is CASSTRQGIGETQYF. The CDR3 DNA reads TGTGCCAGTAGTACAAGACAGGGAATCGGAGAGACCCAGTACTTC.

This rearrangement joins TRBV28 to TRBJ2-5; TRBD1 matches 7 bases. The germline gives CDR1 MDHEN, CDR2 SYDVKM. V lost 4 bases, J lost 4 bases, and 15 bases stayed unmatched. The CDR3 has 17 residues. This chain's CDR3 is CASSSSIRKGAGETQYF. The CDR3 bases are TGTGCCAGCAGTTCGTCAATTCGCAAGGGGGCGGGAGAGACCCAGTACTTC.

CDR3 protein: CATSTKGAGTNEKLFF. CDR3 sequence (DNA): TGTGCCACGTCGACCAAAGGCGCAGGAACTAATGAAAAACTGTTTTTT. The chain carries TRBV2 and TRBJ1-4; D uncertain. The CDR3 totals 16 residues. Germline V gives CDR1 SNHLY, CDR2 FYNNEI. Trimming stripped 10 bases from V and 1 base from J, with 19 bases between.

V usage is TRBV7-9 and J usage is TRBJ1-4; the match to TRBD1 covers 10 bases. Trimming cost V 5 bases and J 1 base; bases outside gene matches: 7. Germline loops: CDR1 SEHNR, CDR2 FQNEAQ (reference sequence). The CDR3 length is 17 residues. The CDR3 protein is CASSRGQGRRTNEKLFF. DNA of the CDR3: TGTGCCAGCAGCCGGGGACAGGGGAGAAGAACTAATGAAAAACTGTTTTTT.

V usage is TRBV7-2 and J usage is TRBJ1-5; D might be TRBD1 (6 bases). Between the trimmed V and J ends, which lost 3 bases and 1 base, there was a span of 7 bases. Germline V CDR1 and CDR2: SGHTA, FQGNSA. The CDR3 consists of 14 residues. The CDR3: CASSFTGSNQPQHF. CDR3 bases: TGTGCCAGCAGCTTTACAGGGAGCAATCAGCCCCAGCATTTT.

This clone has just one count. The V call is TRBV3-1 (or the pseudogene TRBV3-2), the J call TRBJ2-3; 8 bases are shared with TRBD2. CDR3 length: 19 residues. Germline V gene lookup returns CDR1 LGHDT and CDR2 YNNKEL (reference sequence). Trimming at V came to 1 base and at J to 4 bases, leaving 16 bases not matched to a gene. CDR3 nucleotides: TGTGCCAGCAGCCAAGGACCAGCCGGGGGGGAAAGGTCTGCAGATACGCAGTATTTT. As protein: CASSQGPAGGERSADTQYF.

The V gene is TRBV3-1 (or the pseudogene TRBV3-2), the J gene TRBJ2-5, with a possible D match to TRBD2 (5 bases). Trimming took 0 bases from V and 7 from J, leaving 15 bases between them. Germline V gene lookup returns CDR1 LGHDT and CDR2 YNNKEL (reference sequence). CDR3 length: 15 amino acids. This chain's CDR3 is CASSQDLTTLGTQYF. CDR3 in DNA: TGTGCCAGCAGCCAAGATTTGACTACCTTGGGGACCCAGTACTTC.

The chain is built from TRBV15 and TRBJ1-4; 11 nucleotides agree with TRBD1. There are 14 residues in the CDR3. Germline V gene lookup returns CDR1 LNHNV and CDR2 YYDKDF (reference sequence). The ends lost 4 bases at V and 12 bases at J; junction bases unmatched: 7. The CDR3 here is CATSIRDRGIELFF. The DNA of the CDR3 is TGTGCCACCAGCATCCGGGACAGGGGGATTGAACTGTTTTTT.

This clone came up once. V and J are TRBV2 and TRBJ2-3; D is perhaps TRBD1 (6 bases). CDR1 SNHLY and CDR2 FYNNEI come from the germline V gene. This CDR3 is built from 16 residues. The V end was cut by 5 bases, the J end by 1 base, with 16 bases between. The CDR3 protein is CASSSTTGQRTDTQYF. Written as DNA, the CDR3 is TGTGCCAGCAGTTCGACTACCGGACAGCGCACAGATACGCAGTATTTT.

CDR3 coding DNA: TGTGCCAGTAGTATACAGGGTTATGGGGCAGATACGCAGTATTTT. This codes for CASSIQGYGADTQYF. The rearrangement joins TRBV19 to TRBJ2-3, with a weak D call TRBD1 (5 bases). V lost 2 bases to trimming and J lost 4 bases, with 13 bases between them. Germline V gene sequence: CDR1 LNHDA, CDR2 SQIVND (reference sequence). The CDR3 runs 15 residues.

This clone was detected ten times or more. The chain employs TRBV4-1 and TRBJ2-1, with a tentative D call TRBD1 (5 bases). CDR3 size: 17 residues. Germline CDR1 MGHRA, CDR2 YSYEKL. V was cut by 0 bases and J by 7 bases, with 19 bases left in between. In nucleotides, the CDR3 is TGCGCCAGCAGCCAAGACGGCGCAGGGTCCCTTTTGAATGAGCAGTTCTTC. Amino acids: CASSQDGAGSLLNEQFF.

The chain joins TRBV5-1 to TRBJ2-1; D is unresolved. V was pared by 0 bases and J by 3 bases, with 13 bases between. Germline CDR1 SGHRS, CDR2 YFSETQ. The CDR3 consists of 16 residues. The CDR3 sequence: CASSLALNTGYNEQFF. DNA of the CDR3: TGCGCCAGCAGCTTGGCCCTAAATACTGGCTACAATGAGCAGTTCTTC.

Details on this clone: This could be a read error, since a much larger clone is one nucleotide away. The CDR3 sequence: CASSLRGGYGYTF. CDR3 bases: TGTGCCAGCAGTTTGCGAGGGGGCTATGGCTACACCTTC. The gene calls are TRBV27 and TRBJ1-2, with a weak D call TRBD1 (6 bases). The CDR3 is 13 residues long. Trimming stripped 3 bases from V and 4 bases from J, with 9 bases between. Germline values: CDR1 MNHEY, CDR2 SMNVEV (reference sequence).

V gene TRBV2 combines with J gene TRBJ1-1; TRBD1 might be the D (5 bases). Germline lookup yields CDR1 SNHLY and CDR2 FYNNEI. This CDR3 spans 13 amino acids. The germline V and J ends were trimmed by 3 bases and 11 bases, with 16 bases remaining between them. This CDR3 reads CASSEGLLIGAFF. The CDR3 nucleotides are TGTGCCAGCAGTGAGGGACTATTAATCGGGGCTTTCTTT.

The chain uses TRBV12-3 or TRBV12-4 and TRBJ1-5; D is unresolved. The CDR3 has 11 residues. Trimming pared 1 base from V and 9 bases from J, leaving 4 bases between. CDR3 nucleotides: TGTGCCAGCAGTTTAGGAGGGCCCCAGCATTTT. Protein product: CASSLGGPQHF.

The V gene is TRBV18, the J gene TRBJ2-2; D unclear. CDR3 length: 15 residues. Per the germline V gene, CDR1 is KGHSH and CDR2 is LQKENI. The V and J ends lost 1 base and 2 bases respectively, with 8 bases between them. The CDR3 nucleotides are TGTGCCAGCTCACCACGAGTCCTTAACACCGGGGAGCTGTTTTTT. Its translation is CASSPRVLNTGELFF.

V usage is TRBV12-5 and J usage is TRBJ2-1; no firm D call. The V gene lost 1 base and the J gene lost 6 bases, with 4 bases spanning the gap. CDR1 LGHNT and CDR2 FRNRAP come from the germline V gene. The CDR3 totals 12 residues. The CDR3 spells CASGLGGNEQFF. The CDR3 DNA sequence: TGTGCTAGTGGTTTGGGAGGCAATGAGCAGTTCTTC. Together with reference TRBV12-5 and TRBJ2-1, the CDR3 gives the full variable domain: DARVTQTPRHKVTEMGQEVTMRCQPILGHNTVFWYRQTMMQGLELLAYFRNRAPLDDSGMPKDRFSAEMPDATLATLKIQPSEPRDSAVYFCASGLGGNEQFFGPGTRLTVL.